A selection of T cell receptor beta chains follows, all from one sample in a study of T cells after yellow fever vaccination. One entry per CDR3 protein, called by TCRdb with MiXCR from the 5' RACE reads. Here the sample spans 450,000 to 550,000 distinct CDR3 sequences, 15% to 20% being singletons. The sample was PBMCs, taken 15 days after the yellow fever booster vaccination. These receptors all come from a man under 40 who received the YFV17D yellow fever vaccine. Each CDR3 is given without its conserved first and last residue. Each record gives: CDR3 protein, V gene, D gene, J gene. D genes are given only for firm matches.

SARGADGGTDTQY TRBV20-1 NA TRBJ2-3
ASSSGSRVGETQY TRBV7-8 NA TRBJ2-5
ASRTLAGAVHEQY TRBV6-1 TRBD2 TRBJ2-7
SARVLGLAGILQETQY TRBV20-1 TRBD2 TRBJ2-5
ATGQAENIQY TRBV10-3 TRBD1 TRBJ2-4
ASGRNNYEQY TRBV5-1 NA TRBJ2-7
ASSLAVLADTGELF TRBV7-6 TRBD2 TRBJ2-2
ASSFSSGSEQY TRBV12-3/TRBV12-4 TRBD2 TRBJ2-7
SGGGGLDEQF TRBV29-1 NA TRBJ2-1
ATSDAEGAGDTQY TRBV24-1 TRBD1 TRBJ2-3
ASSLRPPVDEQF TRBV5-1 NA TRBJ2-1
ASSPLVSGNTIY TRBV7-2 NA TRBJ1-3
ASSYSSLSGFRGEQF TRBV6-5 NA TRBJ2-1
ASSEPQDRGSYEQY TRBV25-1 TRBD1 TRBJ2-7
SARDGNAAGSYEQY TRBV20-1 NA TRBJ2-7
ASSIGLAATDTQY TRBV19 TRBD2 TRBJ2-3
ASRGVESGQF TRBV28 NA TRBJ2-1
ASSTTGRASGELF TRBV6-1 TRBD1 TRBJ2-2
ASSHEGREETQY TRBV28 NA TRBJ2-5
SVGGYGNTIY TRBV29-1 NA TRBJ1-3
ASSLLEIRMNTEAF TRBV5-1 NA TRBJ1-1
ASSGDPYEQY TRBV7-2 NA TRBJ2-7
ASSASGLVTDTQY TRBV7-2 NA TRBJ2-3